This T cell receptor (beta chain) appears in the sequencing data of a study of blood T cell repertoires in COVID-19. Study-level information: Samples came from the United States, Italy and Spain, spanning acute and convalescent COVID-19. Sample material is recorded as cDNA or gDNA derived from T cells, B-cell-depleted T cells, or PBMCs.

Measured with immunoSEQ multiplex PCR; TCRdb has only the in-frame clones, and not every one. The data contain 97,000 or so clones, around nine tenths of them singletons. The source of this sequence is a man between 50 and 59 years old with active or convalescent COVID-19. Material for sequencing was peripheral blood.

The CDR3 spells CAISESTGRGNSPLHF. The CDR3 DNA follows: TGTGCCATCAGTGAGTCGACGGGGAGGGGAAATTCACCCCTCCACTTT. The chain combines TRBV10-3 with TRBJ1-6; D may be TRBD1 (5 bases). V was pared by 0 bases and J by 7 bases, with 13 bases between. From germline, CDR1 is ENHRY and CDR2 SYGVKD. The CDR3 covers 16 residues.